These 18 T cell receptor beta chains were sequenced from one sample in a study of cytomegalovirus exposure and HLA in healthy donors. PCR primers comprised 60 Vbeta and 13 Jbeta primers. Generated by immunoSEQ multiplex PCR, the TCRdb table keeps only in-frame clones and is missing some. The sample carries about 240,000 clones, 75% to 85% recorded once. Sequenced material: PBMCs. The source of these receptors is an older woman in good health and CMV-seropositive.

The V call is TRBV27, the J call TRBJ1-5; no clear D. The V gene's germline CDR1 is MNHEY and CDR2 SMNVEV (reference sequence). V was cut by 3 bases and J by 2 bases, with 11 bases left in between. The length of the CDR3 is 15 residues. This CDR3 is CASSFGSEGNQPQHF. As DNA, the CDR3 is TGTGCCAGCAGTTTCGGATCGGAGGGCAATCAGCCCCAGCATTTT.

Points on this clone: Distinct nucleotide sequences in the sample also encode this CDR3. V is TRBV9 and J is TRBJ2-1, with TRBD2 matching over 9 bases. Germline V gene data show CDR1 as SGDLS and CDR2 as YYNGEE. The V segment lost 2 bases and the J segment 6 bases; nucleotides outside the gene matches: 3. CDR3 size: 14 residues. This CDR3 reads CASSVSGRGNEQFF. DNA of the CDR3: TGTGCCAGCAGCGTTAGCGGGAGAGGCAATGAGCAGTTCTTC.

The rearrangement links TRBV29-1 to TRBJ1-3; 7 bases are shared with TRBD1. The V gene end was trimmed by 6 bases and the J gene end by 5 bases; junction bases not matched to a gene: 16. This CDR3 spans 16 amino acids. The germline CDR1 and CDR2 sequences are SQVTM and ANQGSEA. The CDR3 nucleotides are TGCAGCGTCTCAACAAACCCACACAGGGGTAGAAACACCATATATTTT. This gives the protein CSVSTNPHRGRNTIYF.

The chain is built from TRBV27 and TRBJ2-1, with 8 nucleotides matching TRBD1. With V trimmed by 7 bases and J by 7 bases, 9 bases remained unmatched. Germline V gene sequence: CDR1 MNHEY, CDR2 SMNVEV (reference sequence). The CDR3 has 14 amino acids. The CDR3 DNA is TGTGCCAGCAATTCCGGGACAGGATATAATGAGCAGTTCTTC. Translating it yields CASNSGTGYNEQFF.

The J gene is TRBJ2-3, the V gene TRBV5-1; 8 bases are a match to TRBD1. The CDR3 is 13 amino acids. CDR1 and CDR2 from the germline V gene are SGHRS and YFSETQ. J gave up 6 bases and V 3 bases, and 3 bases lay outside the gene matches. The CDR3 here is CASSWDRTDTQYF. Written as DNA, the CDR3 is TGCGCCAGCAGCTGGGACAGGACTGATACGCAGTATTTT.

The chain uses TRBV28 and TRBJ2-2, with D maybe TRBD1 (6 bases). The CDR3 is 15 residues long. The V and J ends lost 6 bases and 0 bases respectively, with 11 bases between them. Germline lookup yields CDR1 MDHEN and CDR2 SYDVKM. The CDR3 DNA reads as TGTGCCAGCAGAGGTGAGGGGGCGAACACCGGGGAGCTGTTTTTT. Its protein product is CASRGEGANTGELFF.

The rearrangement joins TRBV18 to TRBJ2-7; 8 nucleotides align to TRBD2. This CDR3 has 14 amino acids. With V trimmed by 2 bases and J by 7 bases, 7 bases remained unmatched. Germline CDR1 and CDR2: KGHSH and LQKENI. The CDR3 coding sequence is TGTGCCAGCTCACCATCGGGAGGGCCTGGAGAGCAGTACTTC. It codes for CASSPSGGPGEQYF. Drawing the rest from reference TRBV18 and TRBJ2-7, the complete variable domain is NAGVMQNPRHLVRRRGQEARLRCSPMKGHSHVYWYRQLPEEGLKFMVYLQKENIIDESGMPKERFSAEFPKEGPSILRIQQVVRGDSAAYFCASSPSGGPGEQYFGPGTRLTVT.

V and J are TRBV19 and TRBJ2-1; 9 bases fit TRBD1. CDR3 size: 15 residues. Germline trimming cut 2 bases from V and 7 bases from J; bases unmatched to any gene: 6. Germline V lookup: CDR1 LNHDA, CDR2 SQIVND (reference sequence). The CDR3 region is CASSITGGSPNEQFF. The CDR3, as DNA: TGTGCCAGTAGTATAACAGGGGGCTCCCCTAATGAGCAGTTCTTC. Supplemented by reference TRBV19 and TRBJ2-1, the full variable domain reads DGGITQSPKYLFRKEGQNVTLSCEQNLNHDAMYWYRQDPGQGLRLIYYSQIVNDFQKGDIAEGYSVSREKKESFPLTVTSAQKNPTAFYLCASSITGGSPNEQFFGPGTRLTVL.

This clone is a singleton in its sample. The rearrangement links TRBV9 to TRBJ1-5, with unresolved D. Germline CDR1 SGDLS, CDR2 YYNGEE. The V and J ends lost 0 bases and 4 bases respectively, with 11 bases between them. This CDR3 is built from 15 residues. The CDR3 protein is CASSVGAQENQPQHF. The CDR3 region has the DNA TGTGCCAGCAGCGTAGGGGCGCAGGAAAATCAGCCCCAGCATTTT.

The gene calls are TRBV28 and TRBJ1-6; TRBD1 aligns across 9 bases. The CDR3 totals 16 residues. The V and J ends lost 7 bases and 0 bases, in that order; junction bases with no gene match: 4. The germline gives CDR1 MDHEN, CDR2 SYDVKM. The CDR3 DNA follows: TGTGCCAGCATTGACAGGGGGAGCTCCTATAATTCACCCCTCCACTTT. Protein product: CASIDRGSSYNSPLHF.

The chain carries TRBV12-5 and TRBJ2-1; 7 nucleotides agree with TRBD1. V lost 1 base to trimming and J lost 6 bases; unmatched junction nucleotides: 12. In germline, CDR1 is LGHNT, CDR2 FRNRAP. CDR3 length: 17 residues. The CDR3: CASGLAVTGTAPNEQFF. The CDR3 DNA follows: TGTGCTAGTGGTTTGGCGGTTACCGGGACAGCACCCAATGAGCAGTTCTTC.

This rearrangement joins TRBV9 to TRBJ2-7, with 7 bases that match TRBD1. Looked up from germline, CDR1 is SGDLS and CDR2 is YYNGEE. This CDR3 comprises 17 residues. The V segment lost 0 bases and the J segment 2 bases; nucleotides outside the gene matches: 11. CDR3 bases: TGTGCCAGCAGCGTAGATCACAGGGGATGGGGAGCCTACGAGCAGTACTTC. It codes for CASSVDHRGWGAYEQYF.

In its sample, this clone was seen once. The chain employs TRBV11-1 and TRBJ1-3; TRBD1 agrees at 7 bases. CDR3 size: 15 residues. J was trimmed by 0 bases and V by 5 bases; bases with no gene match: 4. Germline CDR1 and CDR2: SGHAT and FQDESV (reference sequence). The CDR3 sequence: CASSRGQLSGNTIYF. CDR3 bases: TGTGCCAGCAGCCGGGGACAGCTCTCTGGAAACACCATATATTTT.

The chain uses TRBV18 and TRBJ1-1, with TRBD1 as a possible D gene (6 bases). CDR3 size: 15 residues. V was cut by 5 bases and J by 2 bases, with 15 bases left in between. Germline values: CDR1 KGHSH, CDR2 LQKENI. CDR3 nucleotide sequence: TGTGCCAGCTCAGGAGGTGCAGGGGATAACACTGAAGCTTTCTTT. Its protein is CASSGGAGDNTEAFF.

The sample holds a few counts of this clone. CDR3 sequence reads: CASSQNRGGTEAFF. Written as DNA, the CDR3 is TGCGCCAGCAGTCAGAACAGGGGGGGCACTGAAGCTTTCTTT. The chain has TRBV5-1 and TRBJ1-1; 8 bases match TRBD1. Per the germline V gene, CDR1 is SGHRS and CDR2 is YFSETQ. V dropped 5 bases and J dropped 4; count of bases not matched to a gene: 7. The CDR3 covers 14 residues.

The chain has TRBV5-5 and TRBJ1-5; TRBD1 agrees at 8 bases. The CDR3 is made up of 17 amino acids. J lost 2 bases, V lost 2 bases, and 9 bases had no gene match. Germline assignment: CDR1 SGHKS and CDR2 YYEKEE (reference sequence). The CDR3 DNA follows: TGTGCCAGCAGCTTTAGCGGCAGGGGGCACGGCAATCAGCCCCAGCATTTT. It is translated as CASSFSGRGHGNQPQHF.

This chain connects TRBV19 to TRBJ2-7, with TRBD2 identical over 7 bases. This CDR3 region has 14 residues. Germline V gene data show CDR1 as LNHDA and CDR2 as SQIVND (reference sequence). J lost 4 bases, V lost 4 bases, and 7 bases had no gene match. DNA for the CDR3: TGTGCCAGTAGTAGCGGGGGTTGGAGTTACGAGCAGTACTTC. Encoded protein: CASSSGGWSYEQYF. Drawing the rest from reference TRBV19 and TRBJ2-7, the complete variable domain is DGGITQSPKYLFRKEGQNVTLSCEQNLNHDAMYWYRQDPGQGLRLIYYSQIVNDFQKGDIAEGYSVSREKKESFPLTVTSAQKNPTAFYLCASSSGGWSYEQYFGPGTRLTVT.

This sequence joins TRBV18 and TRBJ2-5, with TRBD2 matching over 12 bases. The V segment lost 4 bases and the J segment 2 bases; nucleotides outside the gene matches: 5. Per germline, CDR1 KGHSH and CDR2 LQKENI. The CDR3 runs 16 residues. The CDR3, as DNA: TGTGCCAGCTCACAGACTAGCGGGAGAAATCAAGAGACCCAGTACTTC. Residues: CASSQTSGRNQETQYF.